These 3 T cell receptor beta chains originate from one sample sequenced in a study of T cell repertoires in cytomegalovirus infection. TCRdb re-derived calls from the reads in MiXCR, one entry per CDR3 protein. In the table there are some 390,000 distinct CDR3 sequences, about a sixth of which are singletons. What was sequenced was PBMCs. The receptor source for this set is a human donor in good health (CMV status not recorded). Some clones in this sample may be carry-over from other donors' samples.

About this clonotype: A read error may explain this, as a much larger clone is one base away. This chain links TRBV28 with TRBJ2-7, with 7 bases identical to TRBD2. The CDR3 totals 14 residues. Germline lookup yields CDR1 MDHEN and CDR2 SYDVKM. The ends lost 6 bases at V and 5 bases at J; junction bases unmatched: 10. The CDR3 protein is CASRGLSESHEQYF. CDR3 in DNA: TGTGCCAGCAGGGGACTATCCGAATCCCACGAGCAGTACTTC.

This clonotype was observed many times. The CDR3 nucleotides are TGTGCCAGCAGCTTAGGGACGGGGGGAACCTACGAGCAGTACTTC. Encoded protein: CASSLGTGGTYEQYF. The chain combines TRBV7-8 with TRBJ2-7; 7 bases are a match to TRBD2. V was pared by 1 base and J by 2 bases, with 5 bases of the junction left unmatched. Germline lookup yields CDR1 SGHVS and CDR2 FQNEAQ. The CDR3 is 15 residues long.

The sample holds many counts of this clonotype. The V call is TRBV7-2, the J call TRBJ2-7; D is unclear. Germline V gene sequence: CDR1 SGHTA, CDR2 FQGNSA. The CDR3 is 12 residues long. Between the trimmed V and J ends, which lost 1 base and 6 bases, there was a span of 7 bases. The CDR3 spells CASSLVTIEQYF. DNA for the CDR3: TGTGCCAGCAGCTTAGTAACGATCGAGCAGTACTTC.